This T cell receptor beta chain came from a study of blood T cell repertoires in COVID-19. On the study more broadly: Researchers got acute and convalescent COVID-19 samples from the United States, Italy and Spain. PBMCs, B-cell-depleted T cells, or T cells provided the cDNA or gDNA that made up the material.

This clone was detected once. Source study methods: Using reference gene primer amplification, nucleated cell counts were estimated. The table came from immunoSEQ multiplex PCR; TCRdb's copy has only in-frame clones and leaves some out. From that table come the V and J calls and clone size; the DNA was used to work out D and trimming. The sample has 270,000 or so clones, 80% to 90% seen once. V shed 6 bases and J 2 bases; nucleotides not matched to a gene: 2. The V gene's germline CDR1 is SNHLY and CDR2 FYNNEI. The CDR3 extends over 14 amino acids. The chain uses TRBV2 and TRBJ1-2, with 11 bases aligning to TRBD1. This receptor was obtained from a woman aged 40 to 50 who had recovered from COVID-19. The sample taken for sequencing was peripheral blood. The CDR3, as DNA: TGTGCCAGCAGCGGACAGGGGGCCAACTATGGCTACACCTTC. It yields the protein CASSGQGANYGYTF.